The 10 T cell receptor beta chains given below trace back to one sample, sequenced in a study of shared clonotypes between healthy human individuals. Using immunoSEQ multiplex PCR, the repertoire was profiled, and TCRdb retains in-frame clones only, with some absent. Found here are 550,000 to 600,000 clones, 70% to 80% of them singletons; the top ten hold around 12%. The source material was PBMCs. The source is a middle-aged woman in good health. Some clones in this sample may be carry-over from other donors' samples.

CDR3 protein: CASSDRGWQPQHF. CDR3 coding DNA: TGTGCCAGCAGTGACAGGGGCTGGCAGCCCCAGCATTTT. The chain recombines TRBV25-1 with TRBJ1-5; D is perhaps TRBD1 (6 bases). Germline values: CDR1 MGHDK, CDR2 SYGVNS. CDR3 length: 13 amino acids. The V gene lost 3 bases and the J gene lost 7 bases, with 10 bases spanning the gap.

Comment on this clone: With only one base between it and a far larger clone, this is likely a read error. This chain connects TRBV7-3 to TRBJ2-6; D remains unclear. Trimming removed 6 bases from V and 2 bases from J, with 5 bases in between. This CDR3 spans 13 amino acids. CDR1 is SGHTA and CDR2 is FQGTGA in the germline V gene. This chain's CDR3 is CASSPPGANVLTF. DNA for the CDR3: TGTGCCAGCAGTCCACCTGGGGCCAACGTCCTGACTTTC.

V is TRBV5-4 and J is TRBJ2-5, with D perhaps matching TRBD2 (5 bases). CDR3 length: 13 amino acids. Trimming left V 7 bases short and J 1 base short, with 11 bases between. CDR1 is SGHNT and CDR2 is YYREEE in the germline V gene (reference sequence). The CDR3 here is CASGGYLQETQYF. For the CDR3, the DNA is TGTGCCAGCGGAGGCTACCTCCAAGAGACCCAGTACTTC. The full variable domain, rest sourced from reference TRBV5-4 and TRBJ2-5, is ETGVTQSPTHLIKTRGQQVTLRCSSQSGHNTVSWYQQALGQGPQFIFQYYREEENGRGNFPPRFSGLQFPNYSSELNVNALELDDSALYLCASGGYLQETQYFGPGTRLLVL.

This clone has just one count. The rearrangement uses TRBV7-2 and TRBJ2-3; D gene ambiguous. CDR3 length equals 15 residues. V lost 2 bases and J 6 bases, leaving 15 bases between the germline ends. Germline lookup yields CDR1 SGHTA and CDR2 FQGNSA. CDR3 amino acids: CASSLWQAGSDTQYF. The CDR3 DNA follows: TGTGCCAGCAGCTTATGGCAGGCCGGTTCGGATACGCAGTATTTT.

This clone was counted many times. The same CDR3 arises from other DNA sequences in this sample as well. V usage is TRBV30 and J usage is TRBJ1-2, with D unresolved. Looked up from germline, CDR1 is GTSNPN and CDR2 is SVGIG (reference sequence). V was shortened by 0 bases and J by 8 bases, with 13 bases between the two germline ends. The CDR3 is 13 residues long. The CDR3 region has the DNA TGTGCCTGGAGTGTATCCCTTATTGGGGGCTACACCTTC. It translates to CAWSVSLIGGYTF.

A remark on this clone: This likely reflects a read error, since a far larger clone is one base away. The chain joins TRBV6-1 to TRBJ2-7; a possible D gene is TRBD2 (6 bases). Germline CDR1 is MNHNS and CDR2 is SASEGT. The CDR3 spans 15 residues. The CDR3 DNA sequence: TGTGCCGGCAGTCCCCGACTAGATCCGCCCTACGAGCAGTACTTC. Translating it yields CAGSPRLDPPYEQYF.

This sequence joins TRBV6-5 and TRBJ2-5; D might be TRBD1 (7 bases). The germline V gene encodes CDR1 MNHEY and CDR2 SVGAGI. The CDR3 length is 14 residues. The ends were cut back, 8 bases at V and 5 bases at J, with 18 bases in the middle. This CDR3 is CASAGRGTAETQYF. The CDR3 DNA reads TGTGCCAGCGCGGGTCGGGGGACAGCGGAGACCCAGTACTTC.

This clone came up once. V and J are TRBV7-9 and TRBJ2-1; 8 bases are a match to TRBD2. The CDR3 extends over 14 amino acids. Germline loops: CDR1 SEHNR, CDR2 FQNEAQ (reference sequence). J was trimmed by 6 bases and V by 7 bases; bases with no gene match: 8. Here the CDR3 reads CASIRGLAVNEQFF. Here the CDR3 DNA reads TGTGCCAGCATCCGCGGACTAGCAGTCAATGAGCAGTTCTTC.

As concerns this clone: Its ends do not fully match the called genes, so a read error is possible. The chain is built from TRBV6-1 and TRBJ2-7; the D is unclear. CDR3 size: 12 residues. The germline V gene has CDR1 MNHNS and CDR2 SASEGT. CDR3 protein: CASSEARLLSDF. The CDR3 coding sequence is TGTGCCAGCAGTGAAGCGAGGTTGCTGAGTGACTTC.

The gene calls are TRBV7-8 and TRBJ2-7; no firm D call. Germline CDR1 reads SGHVS; CDR2 reads FQNEAQ. Trimming took 1 base from V and 2 from J, leaving 12 bases between them. The CDR3 runs 15 residues. This CDR3 is CASSLVKGQTYEQYF. In DNA, the CDR3 is TGTGCCAGCAGCTTAGTAAAGGGTCAAACCTACGAGCAGTACTTC.